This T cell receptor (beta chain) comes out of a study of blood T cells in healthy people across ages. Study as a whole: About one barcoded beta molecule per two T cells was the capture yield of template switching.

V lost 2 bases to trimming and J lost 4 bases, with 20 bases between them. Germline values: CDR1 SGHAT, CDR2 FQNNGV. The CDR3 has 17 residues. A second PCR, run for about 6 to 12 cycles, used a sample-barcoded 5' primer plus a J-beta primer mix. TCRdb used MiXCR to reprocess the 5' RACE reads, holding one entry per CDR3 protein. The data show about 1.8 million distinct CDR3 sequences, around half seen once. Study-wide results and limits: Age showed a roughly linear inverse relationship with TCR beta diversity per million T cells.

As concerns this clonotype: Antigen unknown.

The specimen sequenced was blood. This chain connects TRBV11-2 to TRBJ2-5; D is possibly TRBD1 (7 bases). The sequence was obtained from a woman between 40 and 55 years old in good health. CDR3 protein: CASSLFFSHQGGETQYF. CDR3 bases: TGTGCCAGCAGCTTATTCTTCAGCCACCAGGGGGGAGAGACCCAGTACTTC.